The 24 T cell receptor beta chains given below trace back to one sample, sequenced in a study of cytomegalovirus exposure and HLA in healthy donors. The PCR had 60 Vbeta and 13 Jbeta primers. The repertoire was sequenced with immunoSEQ multiplex PCR; TCRdb's copy has only in-frame clones and lacks some. The sample lists under 200,000 clones, around 79% seen once, with approximately 4% in the top ten. Material: PBMCs. The receptors come from a woman between 25 and 40 years old in good health and CMV-seropositive.

This clone was seen a few times. At one end the junction does not follow the germline gene, possibly because of a read error. The J gene is TRBJ1-2, the V gene TRBV29-1; TRBD1 agrees at 7 bases. Germline lookup yields CDR1 SQVTM and CDR2 ANQGSEA. The CDR3 has 11 residues. The CDR3 DNA reads as TGCAGCGTTGTCTCTAGGGGGCACTTTCACTTC. This translates into CSVVSRGHFHF.

This clone was found a few times. The V and J genes are TRBV29-1 and TRBJ2-1, with 9 bases lining up with TRBD2. The CDR3 is 12 residues long. V was pared by 8 bases and J by 3 bases, with 2 bases of the junction left unmatched. The germline CDR1 and CDR2 sequences are SQVTM and ANQGSEA. In nucleotides, the CDR3 is TGCAGCCTGACTAGCGGCTACAATGAGCAGTTCTTC. It translates to CSLTSGYNEQFF.

The V call is TRBV18, the J call TRBJ1-1; 7 bases are a match to TRBD1. V trimming: 3 bases; J trimming: 5 bases; junction bases outside the gene matches: 12. The CDR3 has 16 residues. Germline V gene lookup returns CDR1 KGHSH and CDR2 LQKENI. CDR3 region: CASSPETGTYQTEAFF. The CDR3 bases are TGTGCCAGCTCACCCGAGACAGGGACGTACCAAACTGAAGCTTTCTTT.

CDR3 protein: CASSFRQGARPYEQYF. DNA of the CDR3: TGCGCCAGCAGCTTCAGACAGGGGGCGCGCCCCTACGAGCAGTACTTC. The chain couples TRBV5-1 to TRBJ2-7; TRBD1 agrees at 10 bases. The CDR3 loop spans 16 amino acids. Germline lookup yields CDR1 SGHRS and CDR2 YFSETQ. V lost 2 bases to trimming and J lost 2 bases; unmatched junction nucleotides: 7.

The genes are TRBV6-5 and TRBJ1-1; D possibly corresponds to TRBD1 (5 bases). From germline, CDR1 is MNHEY and CDR2 SVGAGI. V was cut by 7 bases and J by 4 bases, with 13 bases left in between. This CDR3 comprises 13 residues. Written as DNA, the CDR3 is TGTGCCAGCAAACGAGGGGAGGGCACTGAAGCTTTCTTT. Protein product: CASKRGEGTEAFF.

The V call is TRBV2, the J call TRBJ1-3, with TRBD1 identical over 8 bases. CDR3 length equals 15 residues. The trim removed 6 bases at V and 0 bases at J, leaving 4 bases unmatched. Per the germline V gene, CDR1 is SNHLY and CDR2 is FYNNEI. The DNA of the CDR3 is TGTGCCAGCAGGGACAGGGCGAGCTCTGGAAACACCATATATTTT. Its protein is CASRDRASSGNTIYF.

The chain has TRBV6-1 and TRBJ2-7, with TRBD1 matching over 10 bases. Trimming took 3 bases from V and 7 from J; bases not matched to a gene: 3. Per the germline V gene, CDR1 is MNHNS and CDR2 is SASEGT. This CDR3 is built from 13 residues. CDR3 coding DNA: TGTGCCAGCAGTGAGTGGACAGGGGGTGAGCAGTACTTC. It encodes CASSEWTGGEQYF.

This clone has just a few counts. The V gene is TRBV27, the J gene TRBJ2-7; D may be TRBD2 (5 bases). The V and J ends lost 0 bases and 7 bases respectively, with 13 bases between them. The CDR3 spans 14 residues. Germline V gene data show CDR1 as MNHEY and CDR2 as SMNVEV (reference sequence). Here the CDR3 DNA reads TGTGCCAGCAGTTTATCGGGGTCCCCGGGGGAGCAGTACTTC. Amino acids: CASSLSGSPGEQYF.

This sequence joins TRBV4-2 and TRBJ2-7, with D perhaps matching TRBD2 (5 bases). The CDR3 is 16 amino acids. CDR1 and CDR2 (germline): LGHNA, YNFKEQ. V lost 5 bases, J lost 0 bases, and 17 bases lay in between. This CDR3 is CASSFRTREGSYEQYF. As DNA, the CDR3 is TGTGCCAGCAGCTTCCGGACGCGAGAGGGCTCCTACGAGCAGTACTTC.

With respect to this clone: Distinct nucleotide sequences in the sample also encode this CDR3. The chain carries TRBV27 and TRBJ1-5; D ambiguous. This CDR3 comprises 13 residues. Germline loops: CDR1 MNHEY, CDR2 SMNVEV (reference sequence). V shed 0 bases and J shed 4 bases, with 4 bases lying between them. The CDR3 spells CASSLSSNQPQHF. CDR3 sequence (DNA): TGTGCCAGCAGTTTATCCTCGAATCAGCCCCAGCATTTT.

Here the CDR3 reads CASTQTTAIDVNQPQHF. The CDR3 DNA reads TGCGCCAGCACTCAGACGACAGCCATAGATGTTAATCAGCCCCAGCATTTT. The V and J genes are TRBV23-1 and TRBJ1-5, with TRBD1 as a possible D gene (5 bases). TRBV23-1 is flagged as an ORF with uncertain function. V dropped 7 bases and J dropped 4 bases, with 23 bases sitting between them. The CDR3 is 17 amino acids.

The chain couples TRBV30 to TRBJ2-6; unclear D gene. V was cut by 4 bases and J by 4 bases, with 11 bases left in between. Germline loops: CDR1 GTSNPN, CDR2 SVGIG (reference sequence). The CDR3 spans 14 residues. In nucleotides, the CDR3 is TGTGCCTGGAATTGGGCTCTGGGGGCCAACGTCCTGACTTTC. Translated, it gives CAWNWALGANVLTF.

V and J are TRBV9 and TRBJ2-2, with D possibly matching TRBD2 (6 bases). The CDR3 runs to 13 residues. Trimming cost V 0 bases and J 7 bases, with 7 bases left between them. The germline V gene encodes CDR1 SGDLS and CDR2 YYNGEE. The CDR3 loop is CASSVDGGGELFF. The CDR3, as DNA: TGTGCCAGCAGCGTAGACGGGGGCGGGGAGCTGTTTTTT.

This chain links TRBV4-3 with TRBJ2-1, with unresolved D. Germline lookup yields CDR1 LGHNA and CDR2 YSLEER. Trimming took 5 bases from V and 3 from J, leaving 14 bases between them. The CDR3 sequence is 15 residues long. As DNA, the CDR3 is TGCGCCAGCAGCGTTTCTAGTGACCTCTACAATGAGCAGTTCTTC. Amino acid sequence: CASSVSSDLYNEQFF.

The chain uses TRBV7-6 and TRBJ2-7, with D perhaps TRBD1 (5 bases). This CDR3 is built from 14 residues. The V gene lost 1 base and the J gene lost 2 bases, with 9 bases spanning the gap. The germline CDR1 and CDR2 sequences are SGHVS and FNYEAQ. CDR3 region: CASSLGGRAYEQYF. The DNA for the CDR3 is TGTGCCAGCAGCTTAGGGGGCCGCGCCTACGAGCAGTACTTC.

This clone was found many times. The rearrangement uses TRBV2 and TRBJ1-2; the match to TRBD1 covers 8 bases. The V gene end was trimmed by 3 bases and the J gene end by 5 bases; junction bases not matched to a gene: 11. Germline V gene sequence: CDR1 SNHLY, CDR2 FYNNEI. This CDR3 has 16 residues. The CDR3 bases are TGTGCCAGCAGTGACGATGCGGGACAGGTTTTATATGGCTACACCTTC. Translating gives CASSDDAGQVLYGYTF.

This chain joins TRBV19 and TRBJ2-1, with TRBD1 identical over 7 bases. This CDR3 is built from 16 residues. CDR1 and CDR2 from the germline V gene are LNHDA and SQIVND (reference sequence). The V segment lost 6 bases and the J segment 1 base; nucleotides outside the gene matches: 9. Here the CDR3 DNA reads TGTGCCAGTAGAGCTAGACCAGGGGGATCCTACAATGAGCAGTTCTTC. Translation gives CASRARPGGSYNEQFF.

This clone was seen only a few times. The J gene is TRBJ2-7, the V gene TRBV11-3; 8 nucleotides agree with TRBD2. Losses at the gene ends were 6 bases for V and 0 bases for J; bases not matched to a gene: 1. Germline V gives CDR1 SGHNT, CDR2 YENEEA. The CDR3 has 13 residues. The CDR3 DNA reads as TGTGCCAGCAGTAGCGGGGCCTCCTACGAGCAGTACTTC. Translation: CASSSGASYEQYF.

This sequence joins TRBV9 and TRBJ2-4; D is uncertain. V was cut by 2 bases and J by 6 bases, with 9 bases left in between. The germline gives CDR1 SGDLS, CDR2 YYNGEE. The CDR3 totals 13 residues. Here the CDR3 DNA reads TGTGCCAGCAGCGTGAGCCCCCGAAACATTCAGTACTTC. Protein: CASSVSPRNIQYF. Full variable domain (missing parts from reference TRBV9 and TRBJ2-4): DSGVTQTPKHLITATGQRVTLRCSPRSGDLSVYWYQQSLDQGLQFLIQYYNGEERAKGNILERFSAQQFPDLHSELNLSSLELGDSALYFCASSVSPRNIQYFGAGTRLSVL.

The rearrangement joins TRBV19 to TRBJ2-5, with a tentative D call TRBD1 (6 bases). Trimming cost V 6 bases and J 2 bases, with 13 bases left between them. CDR3 size: 14 residues. In germline, CDR1 is LNHDA, CDR2 SQIVND (reference sequence). CDR3 coding DNA: TGTGCCAGTAGACCGGGACAATTGCAAGAGACCCAGTACTTC. It encodes CASRPGQLQETQYF. The complete variable domain, with remaining parts taken from reference TRBV19 and TRBJ2-5, reads DGGITQSPKYLFRKEGQNVTLSCEQNLNHDAMYWYRQDPGQGLRLIYYSQIVNDFQKGDIAEGYSVSREKKESFPLTVTSAQKNPTAFYLCASRPGQLQETQYFGPGTRLLVL.

This clone showed up just a few times. V and J are TRBV4-1 and TRBJ2-3, with D possibly TRBD1 on 6 matching bases. CDR1 is MGHRA and CDR2 is YSYEKL in the germline V gene. The V end lost 2 bases, the J end lost 3 bases, and 12 bases lay between the germline ends. The CDR3 covers 15 residues. This chain's CDR3 is CASSQTGIVTDTQYF. The CDR3 DNA sequence: TGCGCCAGCAGCCAAACAGGGATAGTGACAGATACGCAGTATTTT.

The chain links TRBV4-3 to TRBJ2-7; 8 nucleotides match TRBD2. This CDR3 contains 18 residues. Trimming at V came to 0 bases and at J to 2 bases, leaving 12 bases not matched to a gene. Germline lookup yields CDR1 LGHNA and CDR2 YSLEER. Here the CDR3 DNA reads TGCGCCAGCAGCCAAGATAATGAAGCGGGGGATGGCCCCTACGAGCAGTACTTC. This translates into CASSQDNEAGDGPYEQYF.

The chain couples TRBV15 to TRBJ1-2; weak D call: TRBD1 (6 bases). The CDR3 totals 14 residues. The V gene's germline CDR1 is LNHNV and CDR2 YYDKDF (reference sequence). Trimming left V 3 bases short and J 0 bases short, with 8 bases between. The CDR3 loop reads CATSSRTANYGYTF. CDR3 bases: TGTGCCACCAGCAGCCGGACAGCTAACTATGGCTACACCTTC.

The chain carries TRBV7-2 and TRBJ2-7; 8 nucleotides line up with TRBD2. CDR3 length: 13 residues. V lost 7 bases, J lost 3 bases, and 5 bases stayed unmatched. In germline, CDR1 is SGHTA, CDR2 FQGNSA. The CDR3 loop is CASTLAASYEQYF. For the CDR3, the DNA is TGTGCCAGCACACTAGCGGCTAGCTACGAGCAGTACTTC.